This is a list of T cell receptor beta chains from one sample in a study of early T cells in non-severe SARS-CoV-2 infection. From the 5' RACE reads, TCRdb called clonotypes with MiXCR, one entry per CDR3 protein. The table records around 99,000 distinct CDR3 sequences, around 16% of them present only once. The sequences come from whole blood, collected at baseline. Receptor source: an adult who was a healthcare worker with PCR-confirmed SARS-CoV-2 infection or an uninfected control (not recorded which). Each CDR3 is given with its conserved first and last residue.

cdr3_aa | v_call | cdr3_length
CASSSRVPNTEAFF | TRBV5-1 | 14
CASSFQEGGPYEQYF | TRBV5-1 | 15
CSARGAGANVLTF | TRBV20-1 | 13
CASSKNGGSNNSPLHF | TRBV12-3/TRBV12-4 | 16
CASSTTSPNEQFF | TRBV6-2/TRBV6-3 | 13
CASSLTGLAVYNEQFF | TRBV7-2 | 16
CASSQVSGSYNEQFF | TRBV4-3 | 15
CASSQRWTANYGYTF | TRBV5-4 | 15
CASSLRTGPTDTQYF | TRBV7-6 | 15
CASRAETGNQPQHF | TRBV2 | 14
CSVEDTGELFF | TRBV29-1 | 11
CSARDVTGDNQPQHF | TRBV20-1 | 15
CSANQGSYEQYF | TRBV20-1 | 12